The present TCR beta chain was sequenced within a study of blood T cell repertoires in COVID-19. Study-level background: T cells, B-cell-depleted T cells, or PBMCs supplied cDNA or gDNA.

Original methodology: Quantification of nucleated cells was approximated via reference gene primer amplification. Sequencing was performed with immunoSEQ multiplex PCR; in TCRdb, only in-frame clones are kept and a portion is missing. From that table come the V and J calls and clone size; the DNA was used to work out D and trimming. The table includes 470,000 or so clones, 70% to 90% detected once. V gave up 6 bases and J gave up 2 bases, with 17 bases separating them. Germline CDR1 and CDR2: LGHDT and YNNKEL (reference sequence). This CDR3 has 15 residues. This clone came up once. Those enrolled, adults aged roughly 18 to 95 years, came from 20 to 25 US areas.

The sequenced material came from PBMCs or T cells enriched from blood (not recorded which). The sequence was obtained from a woman younger than 35 with acute COVID-19. The J gene is TRBJ2-7, the V gene TRBV3-1 (or the pseudogene TRBV3-2); perhaps TRBD1 as D (5 bases). CDR3 sequence (DNA): TGTGCCAGCAGACCCTCCGGACACCCAGCCTACGAGCAGTACTTC. As protein: CASRPSGHPAYEQYF.